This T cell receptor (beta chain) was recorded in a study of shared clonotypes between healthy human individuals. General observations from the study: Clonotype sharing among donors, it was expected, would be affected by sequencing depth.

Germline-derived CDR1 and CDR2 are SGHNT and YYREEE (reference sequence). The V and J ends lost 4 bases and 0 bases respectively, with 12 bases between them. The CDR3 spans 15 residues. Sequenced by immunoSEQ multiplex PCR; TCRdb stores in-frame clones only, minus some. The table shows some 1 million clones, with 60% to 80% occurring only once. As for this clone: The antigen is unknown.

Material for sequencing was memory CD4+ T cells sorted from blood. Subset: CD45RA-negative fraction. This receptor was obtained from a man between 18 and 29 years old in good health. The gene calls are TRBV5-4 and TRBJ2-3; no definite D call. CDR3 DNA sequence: TGTGCCAGCAGCGACACAGTTGGAAGCACAGATACGCAGTATTTT. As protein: CASSDTVGSTDTQYF. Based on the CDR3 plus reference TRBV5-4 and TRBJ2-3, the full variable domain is ETGVTQSPTHLIKTRGQQVTLRCSSQSGHNTVSWYQQALGQGPQFIFQYYREEENGRGNFPPRFSGLQFPNYSSELNVNALELDDSALYLCASSDTVGSTDTQYFGPGTRLTVL.